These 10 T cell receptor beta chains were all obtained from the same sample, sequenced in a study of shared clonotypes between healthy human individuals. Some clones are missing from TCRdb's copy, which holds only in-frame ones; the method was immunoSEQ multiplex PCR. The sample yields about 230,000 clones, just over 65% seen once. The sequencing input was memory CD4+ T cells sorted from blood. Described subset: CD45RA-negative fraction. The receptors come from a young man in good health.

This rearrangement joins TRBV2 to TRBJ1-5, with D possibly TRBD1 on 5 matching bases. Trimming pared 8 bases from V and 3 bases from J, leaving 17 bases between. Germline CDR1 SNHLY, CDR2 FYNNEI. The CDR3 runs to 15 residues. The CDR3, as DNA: TGTGCCAGCGGGTTGACACAGGACTACAATCAGCCCCAGCATTTT. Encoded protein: CASGLTQDYNQPQHF.

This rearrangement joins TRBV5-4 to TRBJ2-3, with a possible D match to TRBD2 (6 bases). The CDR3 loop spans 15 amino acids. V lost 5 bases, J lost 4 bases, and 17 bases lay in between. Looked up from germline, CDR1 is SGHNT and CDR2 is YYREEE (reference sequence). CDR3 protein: CASSPSGAYADTQYF. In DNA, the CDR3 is TGTGCCAGCAGTCCCTCGGGAGCGTATGCAGATACGCAGTATTTT. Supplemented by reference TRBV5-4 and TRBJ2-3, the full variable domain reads ETGVTQSPTHLIKTRGQQVTLRCSSQSGHNTVSWYQQALGQGPQFIFQYYREEENGRGNFPPRFSGLQFPNYSSELNVNALELDDSALYLCASSPSGAYADTQYFGPGTRLTVL.

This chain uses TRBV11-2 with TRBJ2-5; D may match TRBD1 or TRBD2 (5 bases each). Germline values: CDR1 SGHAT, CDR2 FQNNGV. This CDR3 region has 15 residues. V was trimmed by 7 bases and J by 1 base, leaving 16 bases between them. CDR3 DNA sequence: TGTGCCAGCACCCCCGGGGCGGGCCTCCAAGAGACCCAGTACTTC. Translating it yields CASTPGAGLQETQYF.

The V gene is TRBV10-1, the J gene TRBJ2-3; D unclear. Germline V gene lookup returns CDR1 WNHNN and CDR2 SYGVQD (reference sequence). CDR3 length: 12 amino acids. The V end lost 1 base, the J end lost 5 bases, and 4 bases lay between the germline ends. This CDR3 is CASSEWGDTQYF. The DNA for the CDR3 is TGCGCCAGCAGTGAGTGGGGAGATACGCAGTATTTT.

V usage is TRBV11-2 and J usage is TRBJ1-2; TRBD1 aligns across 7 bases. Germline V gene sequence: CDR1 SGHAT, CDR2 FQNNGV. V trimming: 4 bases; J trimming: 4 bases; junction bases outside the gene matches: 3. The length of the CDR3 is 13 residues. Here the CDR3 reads CASSSGTAYGYTF. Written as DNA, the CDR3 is TGTGCCAGCAGCTCGGGGACAGCCTATGGCTACACCTTC. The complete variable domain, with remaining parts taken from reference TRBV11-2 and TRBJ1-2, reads EAGVAQSPRYKIIEKRQSVAFWCNPISGHATLYWYQQILGQGPKLLIQFQNNGVVDDSQLPKDRFSAERLKGVDSTLKIQPAKLEDSAVYLCASSSGTAYGYTFGSGTRLTVV.

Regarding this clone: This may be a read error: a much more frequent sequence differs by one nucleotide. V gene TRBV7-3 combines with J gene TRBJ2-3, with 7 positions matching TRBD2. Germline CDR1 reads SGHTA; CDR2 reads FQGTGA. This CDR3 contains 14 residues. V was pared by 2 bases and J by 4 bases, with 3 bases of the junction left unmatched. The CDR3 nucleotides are TGTGCCAGCAGCTTAGGCGGGAGCGCAGATACGCAGTATTTT. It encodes CASSLGGSADTQYF.

This chain's CDR3 is CASSLAYGPYNEQFF. In DNA form, the CDR3 reads TGTGCCAGCAGTCTCGCTTACGGGCCCTACAATGAGCAGTTCTTC. The chain has TRBV7-2 and TRBJ2-1; no clear D. Trimming took 6 bases from V and 2 from J, leaving 14 bases between them. The CDR3 has 15 residues. Germline V gene data show CDR1 as SGHTA and CDR2 as FQGNSA.

The CDR3 sequence is CASSERVGSSYNEQFF. Here the CDR3 DNA reads TGTGCCAGCAGTGAACGGGTCGGGAGTTCCTACAATGAGCAGTTCTTC. V is TRBV6-1 and J is TRBJ2-1; the D gene is possibly TRBD2 (6 bases). CDR1 is MNHNS and CDR2 is SASEGT in the germline V gene. The CDR3 has 16 residues. V dropped 2 bases and J dropped 1 base, with 12 bases sitting between them.

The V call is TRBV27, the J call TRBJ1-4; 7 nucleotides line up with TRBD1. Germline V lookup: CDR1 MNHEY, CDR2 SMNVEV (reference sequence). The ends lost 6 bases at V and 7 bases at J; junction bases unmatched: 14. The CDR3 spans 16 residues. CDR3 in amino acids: CASSRISTGSGEKLFF. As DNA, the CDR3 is TGTGCCAGCAGCCGCATTTCGACAGGGTCAGGTGAAAAACTGTTTTTT.

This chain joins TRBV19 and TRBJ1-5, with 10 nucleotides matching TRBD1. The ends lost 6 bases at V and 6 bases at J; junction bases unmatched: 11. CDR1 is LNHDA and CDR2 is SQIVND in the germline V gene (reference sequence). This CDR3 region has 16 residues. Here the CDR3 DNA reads TGTGCCAGTAGCCATCGACGACAGGGGGCTGGTCAGCCCCAGCATTTT. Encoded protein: CASSHRRQGAGQPQHF.